A selection of T cell receptor beta chains follows, all from one sample in a study of cytomegalovirus exposure and HLA in healthy donors. TCRdb's copy holds only in-frame clones and misses some; the assay was immunoSEQ multiplex PCR. This sample contains 130,000 or so clones. Sequencing was done on a sample of PBMCs. Source of these receptors: a woman between 35 and 50 years old in good health and CMV-seronegative. CDR3s include the opening cysteine and the closing phenylalanine or tryptophan. The D gene is left open where the match is weak.

J | D | length | V | CDR3 | DNA
TRBJ2-6 | . | 17 | TRBV28 | CASSLSRRSSGANVLTF | TGTGCCAGCAGTTTATCCAGGCGTTCCTCTGGGGCCAACGTCCTGACTTTC
TRBJ2-3 | . | 14 | TRBV5-4 | CASSSGLNTDTQYF | TGTGCCAGCAGCTCAGGACTAAACACAGATACGCAGTATTTT
TRBJ1-1 | . | 15 | TRBV5-1 | CASSLARIVNTEAFF | TGCGCCAGCAGCTTGGCCAGGATTGTGAACACTGAAGCTTTCTTT
TRBJ2-5 | . | 13 | TRBV11-2 | CASTPPRGETQYF | TGTGCCAGCACCCCCCCCAGGGGAGAGACCCAGTACTTC
TRBJ2-5 | TRBD1 | 16 | TRBV9 | CASSPTGTGDQETQYF | TGTGCCAGCAGCCCTACCGGGACAGGGGATCAAGAGACCCAGTACTTC
TRBJ2-5 | TRBD2 | 14 | TRBV6-5 | CASSYGVAGALTYF | TGTGCCAGCAGTTATGGGGTAGCGGGGGCGCTTACCTACTTC
TRBJ1-1 | TRBD1 | 15 | TRBV5-8 | CASSWSRQGNAEAFF | TGTGCCAGCAGCTGGAGTCGACAGGGTAATGCTGAAGCTTTCTTT
TRBJ2-2 | . | 14 | TRBV2 | CASSENVRNGELFF | TGTGCCAGCAGTGAAAACGTGAGGAACGGGGAGCTGTTTTTT
TRBJ2-5 | TRBD1 | 15 | TRBV7-3 | CASSLTRGPQETQYF | TGTGCCAGCAGCTTAACCAGGGGGCCCCAAGAGACCCAGTACTTC
TRBJ2-1 | . | 12 | TRBV4-1 | CASSQPLNEQFF | TGCGCCAGCAGCCAACCCTTGAATGAGCAGTTCTTC
TRBJ2-5 | . | 15 | TRBV7-9 | CASSQRAGTRGTQYF | TGTGCCAGCAGCCAGAGGGCCGGGACACGGGGGACCCAGTACTTC
TRBJ1-5 | . | 14 | TRBV29-1 | CSVAQGNSNQPQHF | TGCAGCGTTGCCCAGGGTAATAGCAATCAGCCCCAGCATTTT
TRBJ2-3 | TRBD1 | 18 | TRBV18 | CASSPFNMGQGIRDTQYF | TGTGCCAGCTCACCCTTTAATATGGGACAGGGAATTCGAGATACGCAGTATTTT
TRBJ1-1 | . | 15 | TRBV6-5 | CASRLSGLSNTEAFF | TGTGCCAGCAGATTGTCAGGGTTATCGAACACTGAAGCTTTCTTT
TRBJ1-4 | . | 14 | TRBV5-1 | CASSRAGGMEKLFF | TGCGCCAGTTCTAGGGCCGGAGGGATGGAGAAACTGTTTTTT
TRBJ1-5 | . | 14 | TRBV4-2 | CASSQGQENQPQHF | TGTGCCAGCAGCCAGGGGCAGGAAAATCAGCCCCAGCATTTT
TRBJ1-1 | TRBD1 | 15 | TRBV28 | CASSLRTGAQTEAFF | TGTGCCAGCAGTTTACGGACAGGGGCTCAGACTGAAGCTTTCTTT